Each of the 21 T cell receptor beta chains below was sequenced from the same sample in a study of blood T cell repertoires in COVID-19. Sequenced by immunoSEQ multiplex PCR; TCRdb stores in-frame clones only, minus some. The sample includes 200,000 or so clones, roughly 84% of them seen just once. The sequencing input was peripheral blood. Every receptor here comes from a woman aged 30 to 39 who had recovered from COVID-19.

This clone was recorded many times. The chain carries TRBV7-3 and TRBJ1-1, with TRBD1 identical over 10 bases. CDR1 SGHTA and CDR2 FQGTGA come from the germline V gene. The CDR3 is 16 amino acids. V lost 0 bases to trimming and J lost 5 bases; unmatched junction nucleotides: 6. The CDR3 reads CASSLTGTGAGTEAFF. The CDR3, as DNA: TGTGCCAGCAGCTTAACCGGGACAGGGGCAGGGACTGAAGCTTTCTTT.

The chain has TRBV9 and TRBJ2-1, with 7 bases that match TRBD2. The CDR3 has 16 amino acids. Germline V gene sequence: CDR1 SGDLS, CDR2 YYNGEE. Trimming at V came to 3 bases and at J to 6 bases, leaving 12 bases not matched to a gene. The CDR3 DNA reads as TGTGCCAGCAGCGCGGGAGCGGGGCTTGGGAGCAATGAGCAGTTCTTC. It is translated as CASSAGAGLGSNEQFF. The full variable domain, its missing parts supplied by reference TRBV9 and TRBJ2-1, is DSGVTQTPKHLITATGQRVTLRCSPRSGDLSVYWYQQSLDQGLQFLIQYYNGEERAKGNILERFSAQQFPDLHSELNLSSLELGDSALYFCASSAGAGLGSNEQFFGPGTRLTVL.

The sample holds one count of this clone. This chain connects TRBV12-5 to TRBJ2-3; no firm D call. V was shortened by 0 bases and J by 5 bases, with 6 bases between the two germline ends. The CDR3 covers 13 residues. CDR1 is LGHNT, CDR2 FRNRAP, per germline. DNA for the CDR3: TGTGCTAGTGGTTTGGTACCTAGAGATACGCAGTATTTT. Its translation is CASGLVPRDTQYF.

The chain couples TRBV11-2 to TRBJ2-5, with unresolved D. Trimming pared 4 bases from V and 7 bases from J, leaving 16 bases between. The CDR3 contains 14 residues. Germline-derived CDR1 and CDR2 are SGHAT and FQNNGV. The CDR3 nucleotides read TGTGCCAGCAGCTGGAGATTTGCAACGGGGACCCAGTACTTC. Encoded protein: CASSWRFATGTQYF.

The chain links TRBV9 to TRBJ2-7; D is perhaps TRBD1 (5 bases). Germline V gives CDR1 SGDLS, CDR2 YYNGEE. V lost 0 bases to trimming and J lost 7 bases, with 14 bases between them. CDR3 length: 14 residues. As DNA, the CDR3 is TGTGCCAGCAGCGTAGGGCAGGGATCTATGGAGCAGTACTTC. Its protein product is CASSVGQGSMEQYF. The full variable domain, in which reference TRBV9 and TRBJ2-7 provide the parts outside the CDR3, is DSGVTQTPKHLITATGQRVTLRCSPRSGDLSVYWYQQSLDQGLQFLIQYYNGEERAKGNILERFSAQQFPDLHSELNLSSLELGDSALYFCASSVGQGSMEQYFGPGTRLTVT.

CDR3 region: CASSVGLVRHEQYF. DNA for the CDR3: TGTGCCAGCAGCGTCGGACTAGTTCGGCACGAGCAGTACTTC. This rearrangement joins TRBV9 to TRBJ2-7, with 7 positions matching TRBD2. V trimming: 2 bases; J trimming: 5 bases; junction bases outside the gene matches: 7. Per germline, CDR1 SGDLS and CDR2 YYNGEE. This CDR3 contains 14 residues.

V and J are TRBV5-1 and TRBJ1-1; D may be TRBD1 (6 bases). This CDR3 region has 17 residues. Looked up from germline, CDR1 is SGHRS and CDR2 is YFSETQ. The germline V and J ends were trimmed by 4 bases and 1 base, with 20 bases remaining between them. The CDR3 DNA is TGCGCCAGCAGCGAGACAGGCGAAGTTTTTTCGAACACTGAAGCTTTCTTT. Translation gives CASSETGEVFSNTEAFF.

This sequence joins TRBV28 and TRBJ2-1, with TRBD2 matching 7 bases. The V gene end was trimmed by 7 bases and the J gene end by 8 bases; junction bases not matched to a gene: 11. From germline, CDR1 is MDHEN and CDR2 SYDVKM. This CDR3 has 14 amino acids. CDR3 in amino acids: CASNWEGYPYEQFF. The CDR3 DNA reads TGTGCCAGCAACTGGGAGGGCTACCCTTATGAGCAGTTCTTC.

The sample holds a few counts of this clone. The chain has TRBV10-3 and TRBJ2-5; 14 bases fit TRBD2. CDR3 length: 19 residues. Germline CDR1 is ENHRY and CDR2 is SYGVKD. J lost 1 base, V lost 3 bases, and 10 bases had no gene match. The chain's CDR3 is CAISDPRGLAGAPQETQYF. Here the CDR3 DNA reads TGTGCCATCAGTGACCCGAGGGGACTAGCGGGAGCTCCCCAAGAGACCCAGTACTTC.

The gene calls are TRBV6-4 and TRBJ2-1; D not certain. The germline V gene encodes CDR1 MRHNA and CDR2 SNTAGT. The CDR3 is 14 amino acids. V dropped 0 bases and J dropped 6 bases, with 9 bases sitting between them. CDR3: CASSDSEQVNEQFF. The CDR3 coding sequence is TGTGCCAGCAGTGACTCCGAGCAGGTCAATGAGCAGTTCTTC.

V is TRBV5-1 and J is TRBJ2-7; TRBD1 aligns across 7 bases. The CDR3 has 13 amino acids. CDR1 SGHRS and CDR2 YFSETQ come from the germline V gene. The V gene end was trimmed by 4 bases and the J gene end by 4 bases; junction bases not matched to a gene: 5. Written as DNA, the CDR3 is TGCGCCAGCAGCATACAGGGGCGGTACGAGCAGTACTTC. Its translation is CASSIQGRYEQYF.

This clone came up a few times. This chain links TRBV12-3 or TRBV12-4 with TRBJ1-2; no firm D call. CDR3 size: 11 residues. The germline V and J ends were trimmed by 5 bases and 8 bases, with 9 bases remaining between them. DNA for the CDR3: TGTGCCAGCAGTCGAGGCCCAGGCTACACCTTC. Translated: CASSRGPGYTF.

The V call is TRBV29-1, the J call TRBJ2-7; 10 bases agree with TRBD1. The CDR3 contains 12 residues. V trimming: 6 bases; J trimming: 2 bases; junction bases outside the gene matches: 1. Germline-derived CDR1 and CDR2 are SQVTM and ANQGSEA. In DNA form, the CDR3 reads TGCAGCGTGGGACAGGGGACCTACGAGCAGTACTTC. The encoded protein is CSVGQGTYEQYF.

This clone has only one observation. The chain couples TRBV28 to TRBJ2-7, with D possibly being TRBD2 (5 bases). Germline V gives CDR1 MDHEN, CDR2 SYDVKM. V gave up 7 bases and J gave up 2 bases, with 15 bases separating them. The length of the CDR3 is 14 residues. DNA for the CDR3: TGTGCCAGCAAGGAGTCCGGGGTTCCCTACGAGCAGTACTTC. Amino acids: CASKESGVPYEQYF.

The chain has TRBV28 and TRBJ2-1; perhaps TRBD2 as D (7 bases). The CDR3 is made up of 17 amino acids. V lost 2 bases to trimming and J lost 7 bases, with 21 bases between them. Germline V gene lookup returns CDR1 MDHEN and CDR2 SYDVKM. The CDR3 region is CASSLSTGRVTGNEQFF. CDR3 DNA sequence: TGTGCCAGCAGTTTAAGTACAGGGAGGGTCACGGGGAATGAGCAGTTCTTC.

This clone was found once. The chain carries TRBV5-1 and TRBJ2-1; D is unresolved. V lost 0 bases and J lost 2, with 6 bases in between. Germline V lookup: CDR1 SGHRS, CDR2 YFSETQ. The CDR3 is 14 residues long. The CDR3 DNA reads as TGCGCCAGCAGCTTGGATGGAGCCTACAATGAGCAGTTCTTC. Its translation: CASSLDGAYNEQFF.

This rearrangement joins TRBV6-5 to TRBJ1-1; D not resolved. Germline lookup yields CDR1 MNHEY and CDR2 SVGAGI. V gave up 2 bases and J gave up 4 bases, with 11 bases separating them. The CDR3 runs to 14 residues. The CDR3 loop is CASSYDRVGTEAFF. CDR3 nucleotides: TGTGCCAGCAGTTACGATCGGGTGGGCACTGAAGCTTTCTTT.

The gene calls are TRBV7-6 and TRBJ2-3; D ambiguous. CDR1 and CDR2 (germline): SGHVS, FNYEAQ. V gave up 3 bases and J gave up 2 bases, with 6 bases separating them. The CDR3 length is 13 residues. In DNA, the CDR3 is TGTGCCAGCAGCTTGGAGCCCACAGATACGCAGTATTTT. The encoded protein is CASSLEPTDTQYF. The full variable domain, its missing parts supplied by reference TRBV7-6 and TRBJ2-3, is GAGVSQSPRYKVTKRGQDVALRCDPISGHVSLYWYRQALGQGPEFLTYFNYEAQQDKSGLPNDRFSAERPEGSISTLTIQRTEQRDSAMYRCASSLEPTDTQYFGPGTRLTVL.

The chain joins TRBV2 to TRBJ2-7, with 9 bases identical to TRBD1. The CDR3 sequence is 15 residues long. Per the germline V gene, CDR1 is SNHLY and CDR2 is FYNNEI. J lost 2 bases, V lost 4 bases, and 6 bases had no gene match. CDR3: CASSAGTGRTYEQYF. The CDR3 bases are TGTGCCAGCAGTGCGGGGACAGGGCGGACCTACGAGCAGTACTTC. Variable domain in full (rest from reference TRBV2 and TRBJ2-7): EPEVTQTPSHQVTQMGQEVILRCVPISNHLYFYWYRQILGQKVEFLVSFYNNEISEKSEIFDDQFSVERPDGSNFTLKIRSTKLEDSAMYFCASSAGTGRTYEQYFGPGTRLTVT.

There are a few counts of this clone. This rearrangement joins TRBV7-5 to TRBJ1-5; the table's D call, TRBD1, was not checked against the DNA. TRBV7-5 is deemed a pseudogene. This CDR3 region has 14 residues. Here the CDR3 DNA reads TGTGTCAGAAGCTTACGACAGGGCAATCAGCCCCAGCATTTT. Translation: CVRSLRQGNQPQHF.

The V and J genes are TRBV11-2 and TRBJ2-2; 9 nucleotides match TRBD2. V trimming: 0 bases; J trimming: 5 bases; junction bases outside the gene matches: 10. Germline V CDR1 and CDR2: SGHAT, FQNNGV. This CDR3 comprises 18 residues. In DNA form, the CDR3 reads TGTGCCAGCAGCTTAGATCGGGTCGCGGGAGGGGAAACCGGGGAGCTGTTTTTT. It codes for CASSLDRVAGGETGELFF.